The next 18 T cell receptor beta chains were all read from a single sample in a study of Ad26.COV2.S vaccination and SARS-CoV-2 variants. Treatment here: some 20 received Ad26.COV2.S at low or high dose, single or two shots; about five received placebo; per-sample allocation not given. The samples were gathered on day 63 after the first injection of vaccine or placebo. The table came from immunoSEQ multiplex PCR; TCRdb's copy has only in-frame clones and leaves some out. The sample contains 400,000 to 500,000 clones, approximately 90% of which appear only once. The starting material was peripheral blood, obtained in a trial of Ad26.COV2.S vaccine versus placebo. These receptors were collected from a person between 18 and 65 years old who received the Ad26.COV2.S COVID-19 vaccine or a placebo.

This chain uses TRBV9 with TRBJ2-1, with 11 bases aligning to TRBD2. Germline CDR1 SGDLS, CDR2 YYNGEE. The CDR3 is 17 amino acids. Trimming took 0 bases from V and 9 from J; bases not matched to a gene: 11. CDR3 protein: CASSVAGTSGPEGEQFF. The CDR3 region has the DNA TGTGCCAGCAGCGTAGCTGGGACTAGCGGACCGGAGGGTGAGCAGTTCTTC.

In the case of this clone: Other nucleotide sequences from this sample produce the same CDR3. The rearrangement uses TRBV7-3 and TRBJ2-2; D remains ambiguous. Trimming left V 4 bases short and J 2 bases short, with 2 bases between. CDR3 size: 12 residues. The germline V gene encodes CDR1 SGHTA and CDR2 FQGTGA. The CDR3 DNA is TGTGCCAGCAGCTCAAACACCGGGGAGCTGTTTTTT. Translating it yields CASSSNTGELFF.

The CDR3 is CASSYSAEGGDGYTF. CDR3 DNA: TGTGCCAGCAGTTACTCGGCAGAAGGGGGGGATGGCTACACCTTC. The chain joins TRBV6-5 to TRBJ1-2; perhaps TRBD1 as D (6 bases). The CDR3 has 15 residues. CDR1 MNHEY and CDR2 SVGAGI come from the germline V gene. Deletions cut 0 bases from V and 6 bases from J, with 14 bases between.

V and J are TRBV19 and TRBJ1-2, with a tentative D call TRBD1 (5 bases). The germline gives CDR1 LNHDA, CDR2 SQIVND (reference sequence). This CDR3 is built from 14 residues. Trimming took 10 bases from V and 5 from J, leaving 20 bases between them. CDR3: CATRFPGDSYGYTF. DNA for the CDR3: TGTGCCACCCGATTCCCGGGGGACTCTTATGGCTACACCTTC.

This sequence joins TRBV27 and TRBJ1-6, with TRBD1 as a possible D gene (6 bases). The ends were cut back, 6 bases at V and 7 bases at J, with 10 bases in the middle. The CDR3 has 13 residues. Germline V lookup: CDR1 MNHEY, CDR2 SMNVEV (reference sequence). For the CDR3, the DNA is TGTGCCAGCAGCGTTACAGGGAATTCACCCCTCCACTTT. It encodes CASSVTGNSPLHF.

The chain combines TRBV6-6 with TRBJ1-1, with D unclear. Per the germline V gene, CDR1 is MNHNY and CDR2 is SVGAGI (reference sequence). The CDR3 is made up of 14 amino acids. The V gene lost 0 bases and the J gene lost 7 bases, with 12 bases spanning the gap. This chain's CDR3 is CASSYSNRLHEAFF. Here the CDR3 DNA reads TGTGCCAGCAGTTACTCTAACAGACTTCATGAAGCTTTCTTT.

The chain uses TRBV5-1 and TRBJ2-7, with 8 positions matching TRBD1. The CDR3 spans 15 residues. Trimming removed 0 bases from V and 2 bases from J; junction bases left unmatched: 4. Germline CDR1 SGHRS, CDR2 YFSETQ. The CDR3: CASSLGQGTAYEQYF. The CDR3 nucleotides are TGCGCCAGCAGCTTGGGACAGGGGACCGCCTACGAGCAGTACTTC.

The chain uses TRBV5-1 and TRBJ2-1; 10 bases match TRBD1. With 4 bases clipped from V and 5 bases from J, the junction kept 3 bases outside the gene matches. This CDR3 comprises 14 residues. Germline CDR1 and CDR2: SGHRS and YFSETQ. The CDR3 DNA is TGCGCCAGCAGCGGGACAGGGGCCCACAATGAGCAGTTCTTC. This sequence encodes CASSGTGAHNEQFF.

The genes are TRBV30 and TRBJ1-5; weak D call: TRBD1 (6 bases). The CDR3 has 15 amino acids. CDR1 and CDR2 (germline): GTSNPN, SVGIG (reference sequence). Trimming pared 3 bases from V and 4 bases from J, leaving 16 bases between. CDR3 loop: CAWRVGGGNNQPQHF. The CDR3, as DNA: TGTGCCTGGAGGGTAGGGGGGGGTAATAATCAGCCCCAGCATTTT.

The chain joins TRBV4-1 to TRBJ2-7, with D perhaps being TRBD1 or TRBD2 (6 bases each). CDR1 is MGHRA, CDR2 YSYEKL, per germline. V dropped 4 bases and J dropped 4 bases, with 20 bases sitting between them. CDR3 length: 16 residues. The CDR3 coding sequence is TGCGCCAGCAGCCCAGTCTTAGAGGGGGGCAGATACGAGCAGTACTTC. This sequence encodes CASSPVLEGGRYEQYF.

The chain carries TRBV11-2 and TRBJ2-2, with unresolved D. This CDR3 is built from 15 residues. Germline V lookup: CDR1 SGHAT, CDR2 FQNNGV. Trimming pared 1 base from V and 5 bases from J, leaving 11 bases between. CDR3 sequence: CASSLGSPATGELFF. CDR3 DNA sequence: TGTGCCAGCAGCTTAGGTAGTCCGGCGACCGGGGAGCTGTTTTTT.

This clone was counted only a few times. CDR3 DNA: TGTGCCAGCAGAGAGGGACAGGGGACGAACTATGGCTACACCTTC. Its protein product is CASREGQGTNYGYTF. The chain couples TRBV6-5 to TRBJ1-2; 10 bases map to TRBD1. The ends lost 6 bases at V and 2 bases at J; junction bases unmatched: 6. Germline V CDR1 and CDR2: MNHEY, SVGAGI. The CDR3 covers 15 residues.

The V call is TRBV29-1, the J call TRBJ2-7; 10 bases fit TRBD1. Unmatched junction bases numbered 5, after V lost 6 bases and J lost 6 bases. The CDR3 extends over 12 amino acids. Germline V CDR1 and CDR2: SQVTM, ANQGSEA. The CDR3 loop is CSVEDRGGEQYF. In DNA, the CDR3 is TGCAGCGTGGAGGACAGGGGGGGCGAGCAGTACTTC.

This CDR3 reads CASSLAGSYGYTF. The CDR3 region has the DNA TGTGCCAGCAGCTTAGCGGGCAGCTATGGCTACACCTTC. V usage is TRBV7-2 and J usage is TRBJ1-2; D is unclear. The CDR3 is 13 amino acids. V was trimmed by 0 bases and J by 4 bases, leaving 6 bases between them. Germline V gene lookup returns CDR1 SGHTA and CDR2 FQGNSA.

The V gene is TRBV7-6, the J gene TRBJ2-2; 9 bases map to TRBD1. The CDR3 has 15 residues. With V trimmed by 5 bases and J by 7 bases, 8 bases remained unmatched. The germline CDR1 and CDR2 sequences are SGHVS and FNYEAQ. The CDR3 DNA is TGTGCCAGCAGCAACGGACAGGGGTATAACGGGGAGCTGTTTTTT. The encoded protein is CASSNGQGYNGELFF. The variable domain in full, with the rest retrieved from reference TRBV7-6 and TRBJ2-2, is GAGVSQSPRYKVTKRGQDVALRCDPISGHVSLYWYRQALGQGPEFLTYFNYEAQQDKSGLPNDRFSAERPEGSISTLTIQRTEQRDSAMYRCASSNGQGYNGELFFGEGSRLTVL.

CDR3 sequence: CATLRDSPVNDNQPQHF. CDR3 sequence (DNA): TGTGCCACCCTCCGGGACAGTCCCGTCAACGACAATCAGCCCCAGCATTTT. This rearrangement joins TRBV24-1 to TRBJ1-5; 7 bases are shared with TRBD1. The CDR3 runs 17 residues. Germline loops: CDR1 KGHDR, CDR2 SFDVKD. J gave up 3 bases and V 9 bases, and 16 bases lay outside the gene matches.

This chain's CDR3 is CASGGTSDYNEQFF. The CDR3 DNA reads as TGTGCCAGCGGGGGGACTAGCGACTACAATGAGCAGTTCTTC. This chain joins TRBV14 and TRBJ2-1; TRBD2 matches 10 bases. Looked up from germline, CDR1 is SGHDN and CDR2 is FVKESK. The CDR3 covers 14 residues. V gave up 8 bases and J gave up 3 bases; unmatched junction bases: 4.

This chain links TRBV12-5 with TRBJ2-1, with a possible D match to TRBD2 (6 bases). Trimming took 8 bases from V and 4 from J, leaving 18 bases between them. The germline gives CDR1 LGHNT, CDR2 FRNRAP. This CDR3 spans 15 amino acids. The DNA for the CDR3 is TGTGCTAGTTCCCCACAGGACTACCCGTACAATGAGCAGTTCTTC. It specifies CASSPQDYPYNEQFF.